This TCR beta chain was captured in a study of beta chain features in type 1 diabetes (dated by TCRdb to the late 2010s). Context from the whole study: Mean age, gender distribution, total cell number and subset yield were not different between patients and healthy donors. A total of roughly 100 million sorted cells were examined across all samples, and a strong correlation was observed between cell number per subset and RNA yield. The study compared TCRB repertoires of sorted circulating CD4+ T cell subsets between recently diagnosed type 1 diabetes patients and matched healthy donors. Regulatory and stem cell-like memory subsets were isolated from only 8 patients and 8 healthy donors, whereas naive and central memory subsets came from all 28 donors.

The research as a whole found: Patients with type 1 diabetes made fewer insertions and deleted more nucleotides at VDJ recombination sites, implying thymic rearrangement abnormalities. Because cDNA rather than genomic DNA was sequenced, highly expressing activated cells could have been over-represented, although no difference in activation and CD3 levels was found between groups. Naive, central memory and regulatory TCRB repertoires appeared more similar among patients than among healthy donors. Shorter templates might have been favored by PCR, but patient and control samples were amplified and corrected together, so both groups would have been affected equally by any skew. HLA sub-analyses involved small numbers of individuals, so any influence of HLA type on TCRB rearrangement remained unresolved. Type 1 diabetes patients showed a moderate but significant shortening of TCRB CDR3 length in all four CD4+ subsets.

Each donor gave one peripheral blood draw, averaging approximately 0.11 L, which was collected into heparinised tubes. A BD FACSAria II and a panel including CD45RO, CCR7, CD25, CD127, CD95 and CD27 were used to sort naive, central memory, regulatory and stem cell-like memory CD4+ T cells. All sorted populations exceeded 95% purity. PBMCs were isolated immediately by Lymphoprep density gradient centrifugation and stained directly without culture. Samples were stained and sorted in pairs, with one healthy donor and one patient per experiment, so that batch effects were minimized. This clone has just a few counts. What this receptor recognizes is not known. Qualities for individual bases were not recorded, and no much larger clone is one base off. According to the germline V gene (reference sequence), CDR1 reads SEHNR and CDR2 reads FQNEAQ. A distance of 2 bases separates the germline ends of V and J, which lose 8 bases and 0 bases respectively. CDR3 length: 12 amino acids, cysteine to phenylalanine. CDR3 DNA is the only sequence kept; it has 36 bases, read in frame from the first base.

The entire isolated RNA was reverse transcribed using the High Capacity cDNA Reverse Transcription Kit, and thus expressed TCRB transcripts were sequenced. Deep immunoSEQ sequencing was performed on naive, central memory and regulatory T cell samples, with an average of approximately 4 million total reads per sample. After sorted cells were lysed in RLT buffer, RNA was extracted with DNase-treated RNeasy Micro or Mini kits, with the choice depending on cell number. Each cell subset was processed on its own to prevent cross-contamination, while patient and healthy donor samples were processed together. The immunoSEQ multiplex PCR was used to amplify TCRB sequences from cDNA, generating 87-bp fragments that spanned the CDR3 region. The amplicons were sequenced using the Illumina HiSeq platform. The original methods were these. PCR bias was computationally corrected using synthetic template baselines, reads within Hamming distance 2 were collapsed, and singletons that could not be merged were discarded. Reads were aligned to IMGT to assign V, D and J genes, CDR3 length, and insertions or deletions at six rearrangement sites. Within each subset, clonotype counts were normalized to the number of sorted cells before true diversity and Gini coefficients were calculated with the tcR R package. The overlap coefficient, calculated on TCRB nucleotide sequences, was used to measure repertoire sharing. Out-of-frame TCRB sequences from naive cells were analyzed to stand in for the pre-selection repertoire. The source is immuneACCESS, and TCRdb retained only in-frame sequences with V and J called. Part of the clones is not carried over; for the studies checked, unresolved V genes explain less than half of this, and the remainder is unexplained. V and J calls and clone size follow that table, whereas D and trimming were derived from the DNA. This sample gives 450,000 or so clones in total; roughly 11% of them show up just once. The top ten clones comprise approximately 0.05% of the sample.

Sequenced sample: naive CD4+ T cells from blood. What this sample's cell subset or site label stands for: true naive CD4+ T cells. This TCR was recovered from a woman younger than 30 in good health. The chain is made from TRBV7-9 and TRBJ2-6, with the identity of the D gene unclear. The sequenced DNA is TGTGCCAGCGGCTCTGGGGCCAACGTCCTGACTTTC. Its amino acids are CASGSGANVLTF.